The 14 T cell receptor beta chains presented below share a single source sample, sequenced in a study of neurological immune-mediated disorders. TCRdb ran MiXCR on the 5' RACE reads and lists one entry per CDR3 protein. The sample gives about 80,000 distinct CDR3 sequences, approximately 10% of which show up once; about 1.8% is in the top ten. Material for sequencing was PBMCs. These receptors all stem from a man over 45 in good health.

Of note for this clonotype: A single base separates this from a much larger clone, so it may be a read error. The chain carries TRBV5-1 and TRBJ1-4; D is perhaps TRBD1 (6 bases). The germline CDR1 and CDR2 sequences are SGHRS and YFSETQ. CDR3 length equals 16 residues. CDR3 sequence reads: CASSFTNMGAAEKPFF. CDR3 in DNA: TGCGCCAGCAGCTTTACCAACATGGGGGCTGCCGAAAAACCGTTTTTT.

The chain links TRBV5-5 to TRBJ2-7; 11 bases agree with TRBD2. The CDR3 spans 15 residues. CDR1 and CDR2 from the germline V gene are SGHKS and YYEKEE (reference sequence). After removal of 4 bases from V and 3 bases from J, the junction contained 6 bases not matched to a gene. CDR3 sequence: CASSPPGLADYEQYF. The CDR3, as DNA: TGTGCCAGCAGCCCGCCGGGACTAGCGGACTACGAGCAGTACTTC. The full variable domain, in which reference TRBV5-5 and TRBJ2-7 provide the parts outside the CDR3, is DAGVTQSPTHLIKTRGQQVTLRCSPISGHKSVSWYQQVLGQGPQFIFQYYEKEERGRGNFPDRFSARQFPNYSSELNVNALLLGDSALYLCASSPPGLADYEQYFGPGTRLTVT.

The rearrangement uses TRBV4-3 and TRBJ2-1; TRBD2 matches 7 bases. Germline CDR1 LGHNA, CDR2 YSLEER. Trimming took 1 base from V and 7 from J; bases not matched to a gene: 7. The CDR3 is made up of 15 amino acids. CDR3 residues: CASSQVGLADNEQFF. The CDR3 nucleotides read TGCGCCAGCAGCCAAGTAGGCCTAGCGGATAATGAGCAGTTCTTC.

This clonotype was counted at least ten times. This chain joins TRBV20-1 and TRBJ1-1; 12 nucleotides match TRBD1. From germline, CDR1 is DFQATT and CDR2 SNEGSKA (reference sequence). The CDR3 sequence is 15 residues long. With V trimmed by 8 bases and J by 5 bases, 12 bases remained unmatched. CDR3 nucleotide sequence: TGCAGTCGCGGGACAGGGGGCCCTAGAGGTACTGAAGCTTTCTTT. Residues: CSRGTGGPRGTEAFF.

This clonotype showed up many times. The genes are TRBV7-2 and TRBJ2-2, with 10 bases fitting TRBD1. The length of the CDR3 is 16 residues. CDR1 and CDR2 from the germline V gene are SGHTA and FQGNSA. The junction had 9 bases not matched to a gene; V was cut back by 5 bases and J by 6 bases. The CDR3 reads CASSSGQGGISGELFF. The CDR3 DNA reads as TGTGCCAGCAGCAGCGGACAGGGGGGAATCTCCGGGGAGCTGTTTTTT.

Ten or more counts support this clonotype. This chain links TRBV6-5 with TRBJ2-1, with D perhaps matching TRBD1 (5 bases). CDR3 length: 17 residues. V lost 1 base and J lost 0, with 13 bases in between. CDR1 MNHEY and CDR2 SVGAGI come from the germline V gene. CDR3 nucleotides: TGTGCCAGCAGTTACTACAGGAACTCTTACTCCTACAATGAGCAGTTCTTC. Residues: CASSYYRNSYSYNEQFF.

This clonotype was recorded at least ten times. The chain joins TRBV5-1 to TRBJ2-4; D not certain. Germline V gene lookup returns CDR1 SGHRS and CDR2 YFSETQ. CDR3 size: 14 residues. The V and J ends lost 0 bases and 5 bases respectively, with 9 bases between them. CDR3 loop: CASSLEQQENIQYF. The CDR3 DNA reads TGCGCCAGCAGCTTGGAGCAGCAGGAAAACATTCAGTACTTC.

This clonotype occurred many times. The chain combines TRBV25-1 with TRBJ2-1; D unclear. Trimming took off 6 bases at V and 3 bases at J, with 3 bases between the two ends. In germline, CDR1 is MGHDK, CDR2 SYGVNS. This CDR3 comprises 11 residues. CDR3 loop: CASSHYNEQFF. The CDR3 nucleotides read TGTGCCAGCAGCCACTACAATGAGCAGTTCTTC.

This clonotype was recorded at least ten times. This rearrangement joins TRBV5-1 to TRBJ2-1; 7 nucleotides match TRBD1. Germline CDR1 SGHRS, CDR2 YFSETQ. The ends lost 1 base at V and 4 bases at J; junction bases unmatched: 8. The CDR3 is 16 amino acids. The CDR3 sequence is CASSLSGTAIYNEQFF. In DNA, the CDR3 is TGCGCCAGCAGCTTGTCCGGGACAGCGATATACAATGAGCAGTTCTTC.

This clonotype was observed many times. V usage is TRBV12-3 or TRBV12-4 and J usage is TRBJ2-1; a possible D gene is TRBD1 (6 bases). Trimming left V 6 bases short and J 0 bases short, with 9 bases between. The CDR3 runs to 14 residues. CDR3 sequence reads: CASRRGISYNEQFF. CDR3 nucleotide sequence: TGTGCCAGCAGAAGGGGGATCTCCTACAATGAGCAGTTCTTC.

This clonotype was observed at least ten times. The chain's CDR3 is CASSFGGALNTEAFF. The CDR3 coding sequence is TGCGCCAGCAGCTTCGGAGGGGCCCTGAACACTGAAGCTTTCTTT. The rearrangement links TRBV5-1 to TRBJ1-1, with D possibly matching TRBD1 (5 bases). With 2 bases removed from V and 0 bases from J, the gap between germline ends came to 11 bases. Germline-derived CDR1 and CDR2 are SGHRS and YFSETQ. This CDR3 has 15 amino acids.

This clonotype was detected ten times or more. V and J are TRBV28 and TRBJ1-4, with D possibly being TRBD1 (5 bases). CDR1 is MDHEN and CDR2 is SYDVKM in the germline V gene. Trimming took off 5 bases at V and 14 bases at J, with 18 bases between the two ends. This CDR3 comprises 13 residues. DNA for the CDR3: TGTGCCAGCAGTCCGGGACCGAGGTCCAGGCTGTTTTTT. Its protein product is CASSPGPRSRLFF.

This clonotype was counted many times. This chain uses TRBV12-3 or TRBV12-4 with TRBJ2-5; D is undetermined. The V end lost 10 bases, the J end lost 3 bases, and 15 bases lay between the germline ends. The CDR3 contains 13 residues. The chain's CDR3 is CATSISEKETQYF. Written as DNA, the CDR3 is TGTGCCACCTCTATTTCAGAGAAAGAGACCCAGTACTTC.

This clonotype has ten or more counts. The chain has TRBV20-1 and TRBJ2-1; 7 bases align to TRBD2. After removal of 5 bases from V and 2 bases from J, the junction contained 6 bases not matched to a gene. Germline lookup yields CDR1 DFQATT and CDR2 SNEGSKA (reference sequence). The CDR3 has 14 residues. The DNA of the CDR3 is TGCAGTGCTGGAAGCGGGACCCCCTACAATGAGCAGTTCTTC. Amino acids: CSAGSGTPYNEQFF.